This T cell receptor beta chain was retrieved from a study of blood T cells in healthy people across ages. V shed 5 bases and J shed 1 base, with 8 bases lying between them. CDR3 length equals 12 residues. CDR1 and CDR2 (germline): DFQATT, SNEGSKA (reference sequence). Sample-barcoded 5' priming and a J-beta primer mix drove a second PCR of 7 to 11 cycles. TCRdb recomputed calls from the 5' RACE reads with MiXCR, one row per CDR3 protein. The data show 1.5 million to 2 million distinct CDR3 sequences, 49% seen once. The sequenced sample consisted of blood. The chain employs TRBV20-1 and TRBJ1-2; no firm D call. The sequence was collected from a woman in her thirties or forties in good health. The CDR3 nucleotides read TGCAGTGCTGTCCCGGGTAACTATGGCTACACCTTC. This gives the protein CSAVPGNYGYTF.